The rows below give T cell receptor beta chains drawn from one sample of a study of response to subunit inactivated influenza vaccine. TCRdb reanalysed the RT-PCR reads using MiXCR and keeps one entry per CDR3 protein. This sample has roughly 570,000 distinct CDR3 sequences, with around 15% found just once. Specimen: PBMCs from blood, collected less than 13 days after vaccination. Source of these receptors: a man aged 45-65 years who received an inactivated influenza vaccine. Both conserved end residues are part of each CDR3. A D gene is named only where the DNA matches it firmly. Some rows mark clone size as missing; the rest say once, few, many or name a class of expanded clone.

cdr3_nt,cdr3_aa,d_call,j_call,clone_size,v_call
TGTGCCAGCAGCCGAGAGGCCTCTGGTTCACCCCTCCACTTT,CASSREASGSPLHF,NA,TRBJ1-6,NA,TRBV11-3
TGTGCCATCAGTAACGGAATCAATGAAAAACTGTTTTTT,CAISNGINEKLFF,NA,TRBJ1-4,NA,TRBV10-3
TGTGCCACCAGTGATGGGGAGGGCACTGAAGCTTTCTTT,CATSDGEGTEAFF,NA,TRBJ1-1,few,TRBV24-1
TGTGCCAGCAGTTTGCCAGGGCCAAAGACCCAGTACTTC,CASSLPGPKTQYF,NA,TRBJ2-5,few,TRBV28
TGTGCCAGCAGTTTACTAGCGGGAGGGTCACTCAATGAGCAGTTCTTC,CASSLLAGGSLNEQFF,TRBD2,TRBJ2-1,many,TRBV27
TGTGCCAGCAGAACCCAAGAGGTCTACAATGAGCAGTTCTTC,CASRTQEVYNEQFF,NA,TRBJ2-1,few,TRBV7-2
TGTGCCAGCCGGGGACTAGCGGGAGTCGGGGGGAGCGAGCAGTACTTC,CASRGLAGVGGSEQYF,TRBD2,TRBJ2-7,few,TRBV5-6
TGTGCCACCAGTGGACAGCTGAACACTGAAGCTTTCTTT,CATSGQLNTEAFF,NA,TRBJ1-1,NA,TRBV24-1
TGTGCCAGCAGGCGACAGGGGGTCGGGGAGCCCCAGCATTTT,CASRRQGVGEPQHF,TRBD1,TRBJ1-5,many,TRBV12-3/TRBV12-4
TGTGCCAGCAGCTCAACTCCTACTTACTATGGCTACACCTTC,CASSSTPTYYGYTF,NA,TRBJ1-2,few,TRBV5-6
TGTGCCAGCGCCAGCGGGACTAGCACAGATACGCAGTATTTT,CASASGTSTDTQYF,TRBD2,TRBJ2-3,NA,TRBV28
TGCGCCAGCAGCCCAGTAGCGGGCAACTACAATGAGCAGTTCTTC,CASSPVAGNYNEQFF,TRBD2,TRBJ2-1,few,TRBV5-1
TGTGCCAGCAGTTACTCGATATTTCCCTACGAGCAGTACTTC,CASSYSIFPYEQYF,NA,TRBJ2-7,few,TRBV6-5
TGTGCCAGCAGTGTGGGTCCAAATTCACCCCTCCACTTT,CASSVGPNSPLHF,NA,TRBJ1-6,few,TRBV2
TGTGCCAGCAGCTCGGGACAGGGGGTCGAGGGCAATCAGCCCCAGCATTTT,CASSSGQGVEGNQPQHF,TRBD1,TRBJ1-5,once,TRBV5-6
TGTGCCAGCAGTTTACAAAGAAACACAGATACGCAGTATTTT,CASSLQRNTDTQYF,NA,TRBJ2-3,few,TRBV12-3/TRBV12-4
TGTGCCAGCAGTCGGATGGGACAGAGCAATCAGCCCCAGCATTTT,CASSRMGQSNQPQHF,TRBD1,TRBJ1-5,NA,TRBV2
TGCAGTACGCTAGCGGGAGGAGGGAATGAGCAGTTCTTC,CSTLAGGGNEQFF,TRBD2,TRBJ2-1,NA,TRBV20-1
TGCAGTGCTCCCGAGGGGACGAAAGCCAAAAACATTCAGTACTTC,CSAPEGTKAKNIQYF,NA,TRBJ2-4,NA,TRBV20-1
TGTGCCACCAGGAGCGGGAACGGGACGAACACCGGGGAGCTGTTTTTT,CATRSGNGTNTGELFF,TRBD2,TRBJ2-2,NA,TRBV24-1
TGTGCCAGCAGTGGCCGGGACACGGATAGGTGGGATGTGATAAATGAGCAGTTCTTC,CASSGRDTDRWDVINEQFF,NA,TRBJ2-1,NA,TRBV28
TGTGCCAGCAGTTACTCGTCGCTAGCGGCCGAATACAATGAGCAGTTCTTC,CASSYSSLAAEYNEQFF,TRBD2,TRBJ2-1,few,TRBV6-2/TRBV6-3
TGCAGTGCGAACCCTCGGGTTTACAATGAGCAGTTCTTC,CSANPRVYNEQFF,NA,TRBJ2-1,few,TRBV20-1
TGCGCCAGCAGCGGGGGACAGGGCCTTGACGAGCAGTACTTC,CASSGGQGLDEQYF,TRBD1,TRBJ2-7,few,TRBV5-1
TGCGCCAGCAGCCAAGCACCGGGACAGGGTATAAACATTCAGTACTTC,CASSQAPGQGINIQYF,TRBD1,TRBJ2-4,few,TRBV4-3
TGTGCCAGCAGCCAAGATGGAAGGACAGGGGGCCCTGGGGCCAACGTCCTGACTTTC,CASSQDGRTGGPGANVLTF,TRBD1,TRBJ2-6,NA,TRBV14
TGCGCCAGCAGCTATAGGACAGGGAACACCGGGGAGCTGTTTTTT,CASSYRTGNTGELFF,TRBD1,TRBJ2-2,many,TRBV5-1
TGTGCCAGCAGCGAGGGCGGGGGATTATCTGAAAAACTGTTTTTT,CASSEGGGLSEKLFF,NA,TRBJ1-4,NA,TRBV9
TGTGCCAGCAGCTTACCGGGACAGGCCTACAATGAGCAGTTCTTC,CASSLPGQAYNEQFF,TRBD1,TRBJ2-1,NA,TRBV7-2
TGTGCCAGCAGCCTCTGGACTAGCGGGAACTACGAGCAGTACTTC,CASSLWTSGNYEQYF,TRBD2,TRBJ2-7,NA,TRBV7-2
TGCAGTTTTGGGGGGGAGACAGGGCGGGCATACAATGAGCAGTTCTTC,CSFGGETGRAYNEQFF,NA,TRBJ2-1,many,TRBV29-1
TGTGCCAGCAGCCCAGATGGCCGGAGATGGAACAGCGGGGAGCTGTTTTTT,CASSPDGRRWNSGELFF,NA,TRBJ2-2,NA,TRBV7-2
TGTGCCAGCACCGGGTCAGACCAGAAGGGTGCTAAGGTCGGGGAGCTGTTTTTT,CASTGSDQKGAKVGELFF,NA,TRBJ2-2,NA,TRBV6-1
TGCGCCAGCAGCCAAAGCCTAGCGGGAGGGCAAGAGACCCAGTACTTC,CASSQSLAGGQETQYF,TRBD2,TRBJ2-5,few,TRBV5-1
TGTGCCAGCAGCCCCCCCCCTCCGACAGATCTCTACGAGCAGTACTTC,CASSPPPPTDLYEQYF,NA,TRBJ2-7,NA,TRBV28
TGTGCCAGCAGCTTGGGAGACAGGGTTTCACCCCTCCACTTT,CASSLGDRVSPLHF,TRBD1,TRBJ1-6,NA,TRBV5-6
TGCGCCAGCAGCTTGTCGGTGGGGGCAACCTGGAATTCACCCCTCCACTTT,CASSLSVGATWNSPLHF,NA,TRBJ1-6,few,TRBV5-1
TGTGCCAGCAGTGAAGGAAGCTTCGGGGAGCAAGAGCAGTTCTTC,CASSEGSFGEQEQFF,NA,TRBJ2-1,NA,TRBV2
TGTGCCAGCAGCCCTAGGGGCAGGCCCCCGACCTACGAGCAGTACTTC,CASSPRGRPPTYEQYF,NA,TRBJ2-7,many,TRBV7-2
TGTGCCAGCATCCGGACAGGGGGATACCAAGAGACCCAGTACTTC,CASIRTGGYQETQYF,TRBD1,TRBJ2-5,NA,TRBV6-1
TGTGCCAGCAGCTTACAGACAGTTTACAATGAGCAGTTCTTC,CASSLQTVYNEQFF,NA,TRBJ2-1,few,TRBV11-2
TGTGCCAGCAGCTTATACTCTTGGCAGGGGCCGGCGGATACGCAGTATTTT,CASSLYSWQGPADTQYF,NA,TRBJ2-3,NA,TRBV11-2
TGCAGCGTTATGGGACAGGGGAACACTGAAGCTTTCTTT,CSVMGQGNTEAFF,TRBD1,TRBJ1-1,few,TRBV29-1
TGTGCCAGCAGTTCTTTCTCAGATACGCAGTATTTT,CASSSFSDTQYF,NA,TRBJ2-3,many,TRBV12-3/TRBV12-4
TGCAGTGTTCTTAGCGGGGGAAAATCAAACATTCAGTACTTC,CSVLSGGKSNIQYF,TRBD2,TRBJ2-4,few,TRBV20-1
TGCGCCAGCAGCTTGGCCGGCGTGCACCAGGTCTCCGAGCAGTACTTC,CASSLAGVHQVSEQYF,NA,TRBJ2-7,NA,TRBV5-1
TGTGCCAGCAGTCTGACCCCAGACAGGTCCTACAATGAGCAGTTCTTC,CASSLTPDRSYNEQFF,NA,TRBJ2-1,NA,TRBV12-3/TRBV12-4
TGTGCCAGCAGCCAAATGACCTACAATGAGCAGTTCTTC,CASSQMTYNEQFF,NA,TRBJ2-1,few,TRBV14
TGTGCCAGCAGTACACTACACCAAGAGACCCAGTACTTC,CASSTLHQETQYF,NA,TRBJ2-5,NA,TRBV12-3/TRBV12-4
TGTGCCAGCACTAAAACAGGATCTAACTATCGGGGGAAACTGTTTTTT,CASTKTGSNYRGKLFF,NA,TRBJ1-4,NA,TRBV6-4
TGCGCCAGCAGCCCAAATGTGGGACTTAGAGGATACGAGCAGTACTTC,CASSPNVGLRGYEQYF,NA,TRBJ2-7,few,TRBV5-1
TGTGCCAGCAGTTTATATAGCGGGAGGAACAATGAGCAGTTCTTC,CASSLYSGRNNEQFF,TRBD2,TRBJ2-1,NA,TRBV27
TGCGCCAGCAGCCAAGATAGGGACAGGCGGGGCACTGAAGCTTTCTTT,CASSQDRDRRGTEAFF,TRBD1,TRBJ1-1,few,TRBV4-1